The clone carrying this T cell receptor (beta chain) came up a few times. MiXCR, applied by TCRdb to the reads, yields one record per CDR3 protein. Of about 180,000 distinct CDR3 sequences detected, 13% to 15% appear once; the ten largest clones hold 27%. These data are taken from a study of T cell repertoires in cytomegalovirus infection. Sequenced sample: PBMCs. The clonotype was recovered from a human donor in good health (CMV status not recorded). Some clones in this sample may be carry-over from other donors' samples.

The CDR3 loop reads CASSPRSGNNNEQFF. CDR3 nucleotides: TGTGCCAGCTCACCAAGAAGCGGGAACAACAATGAGCAGTTCTTC. The chain joins TRBV18 to TRBJ2-1; 7 bases fit TRBD2. V gave up 2 bases and J gave up 5 bases; unmatched junction bases: 6. The germline V gene has CDR1 KGHSH and CDR2 LQKENI. The CDR3 runs to 15 residues. The entire variable domain, with the rest obtained from reference TRBV18 and TRBJ2-1, is as follows: NAGVMQNPRHLVRRRGQEARLRCSPMKGHSHVYWYRQLPEEGLKFMVYLQKENIIDESGMPKERFSAEFPKEGPSILRIQQVVRGDSAAYFCASSPRSGNNNEQFFGPGTRLTVL.